The 10 T cell receptor beta chains presented below share a single source sample, sequenced in a study of T cell responses to AZD1222 COVID-19 vaccine listed by TCRdb under 2021. Library creation used the immunoSEQ multiplex PCR assay. TCRdb carries this immuneACCESS record with in-frame sequences only. Its versions omit some clonotypes, under half of them owing to an unresolved V gene in the studies checked, with the rest unexplained. A total of 170,000 or so clones appear in this sample, approximately 90% of them only once. Approximately 1.5% of the sample belongs to the ten largest clones. In the paper's terms, the time point label means: baseline before first vaccination. Sequenced here: peripheral blood, sampled on day 0 of AZD1222 vaccination. The receptors come from an adult in good health.

This chain links TRBV6-1 with TRBJ1-5; no firm D call. Germline CDR1 MNHNS, CDR2 SASEGT. Trimming shortened V by 1 base and J by 3 bases, and 10 bases separated the two germline ends. This CDR3 region has 15 residues. The CDR3 nucleotides are TGTGCCAGCAGTGAAGTACGACACTACAATCAGCCCCAGCATTTT. Its translation is CASSEVRHYNQPQHF.

The V gene is TRBV3-1 (or the pseudogene TRBV3-2), the J gene TRBJ2-5; 7 bases line up with TRBD2. Germline CDR1 is LGHDT and CDR2 is YNNKEL (reference sequence). This CDR3 region has 16 residues. J was trimmed by 5 bases and V by 1 base; bases with no gene match: 10. The CDR3 loop reads CASSQGRLAMGETQYF. In DNA form, the CDR3 reads TGTGCCAGCAGCCAAGGCAGACTAGCCATGGGGGAGACCCAGTACTTC.

This clone was counted a single time. This rearrangement joins TRBV5-5 to TRBJ1-5; a possible D gene is TRBD1 (6 bases). The length of the CDR3 is 16 residues. Germline values: CDR1 SGHKS, CDR2 YYEKEE (reference sequence). V was shortened by 4 bases and J by 6 bases, with 20 bases between the two germline ends. This CDR3 is CASSLSVPQQGQPQHF. As DNA, the CDR3 is TGTGCCAGCAGCCTGTCGGTCCCTCAACAGGGTCAGCCCCAGCATTTT.

This clone was picked up a small number of times. The chain employs TRBV6-5 and TRBJ1-5; weak D call: TRBD1 (5 bases). The germline V and J ends were trimmed by 7 bases and 6 bases, with 13 bases remaining between them. This CDR3 has 13 residues. CDR1 and CDR2 from the germline V gene are MNHEY and SVGAGI. The chain's CDR3 is CASMGPGGQPQHF. The CDR3 nucleotides read TGTGCCAGCATGGGACCTGGGGGTCAGCCCCAGCATTTT.

The chain recombines TRBV6-4 with TRBJ1-2, with D hard to call. Germline loops: CDR1 MRHNA, CDR2 SNTAGT. The CDR3 runs 14 residues. Between the trimmed V and J ends, which lost 5 bases and 5 bases, there was a span of 15 bases. CDR3: CASSFGVRRYGYTF. CDR3 nucleotides: TGTGCCAGCAGTTTCGGGGTCCGCCGTTATGGCTACACCTTC.

This clone was seen just once. This sequence joins TRBV5-1 and TRBJ1-3, with 7 bases matching TRBD1. The CDR3 runs to 16 residues. V was clipped by 0 bases and J by 2 bases; unmatched bases: 5. Germline CDR1 SGHRS, CDR2 YFSETQ. The CDR3 loop reads CASSLERQGAGNTIYF. The CDR3, as DNA: TGCGCCAGCAGCTTGGAGCGTCAGGGGGCTGGAAACACCATATATTTT.

The chain employs TRBV15 and TRBJ2-7; D uncertain. Germline V gene lookup returns CDR1 LNHNV and CDR2 YYDKDF (reference sequence). V was trimmed by 5 bases and J by 6 bases, leaving 11 bases between them. The length of the CDR3 is 12 residues. This CDR3 is CATSLDLGEQYF. In nucleotides, the CDR3 is TGTGCCACCAGCCTGGACCTTGGCGAGCAGTACTTC.

Here the CDR3 reads CASSLAARSNYGYTF. CDR3 DNA sequence: TGTGCCAGCAGCTTGGCTGCGAGGTCTAACTATGGCTACACCTTC. The rearrangement uses TRBV5-5 and TRBJ1-2; D is unclear. V dropped 0 bases and J dropped 0 bases, with 9 bases sitting between them. This CDR3 has 15 residues. CDR1 is SGHKS and CDR2 is YYEKEE in the germline V gene (reference sequence).

V and J are TRBV19 and TRBJ1-3; D gene unclear. The CDR3 is 14 amino acids. Germline values: CDR1 LNHDA, CDR2 SQIVND (reference sequence). Trimming stripped 8 bases from V and 0 bases from J, with 11 bases between. The CDR3 nucleotides read TGTGCCAGTTCCGACGTTTACTCTGGAAACACCATATATTTT. This encodes CASSDVYSGNTIYF.

This clone turned up a few times. This chain links TRBV7-2 with TRBJ1-1; no firm D call. V lost 9 bases to trimming and J lost 2 bases, with 10 bases between them. The CDR3 consists of 12 residues. CDR1 SGHTA and CDR2 FQGNSA come from the germline V gene. CDR3 bases: TGTGCCAGTACTCCGGTCAACACTGAAGCTTTCTTT. Its translation: CASTPVNTEAFF.